The clone carrying this T cell receptor (beta chain) was counted once. What it binds is unknown. The data are from a study of cytomegalovirus exposure and HLA in healthy donors. Study-level findings and limits: The authors judged a highly shared variant cluster likely a sequencing artifact.

PCR used 60 Vbeta primers and 13 Jbeta primers. Here immunoSEQ multiplex PCR was the method, and the copy in TCRdb shows in-frame clones only, minus some. This sample carries about 140,000 clones, 70% to 80% of them seen once, and the ten largest clones take roughly 2%. In germline, CDR1 is SGDLS, CDR2 YYNGEE. This CDR3 spans 14 amino acids. The V end lost 3 bases, the J end lost 2 bases, and 10 bases lay between the germline ends. The clonotype originates from a man younger than 45 in good health and CMV-seronegative. The V call is TRBV9, the J call TRBJ2-3; D call uncertain. What was sequenced was PBMCs. CDR3 bases: TGTGCCAGCAGCGCGGCAGGAACCACAGATACGCAGTATTTT. Translating gives CASSAAGTTDTQYF.